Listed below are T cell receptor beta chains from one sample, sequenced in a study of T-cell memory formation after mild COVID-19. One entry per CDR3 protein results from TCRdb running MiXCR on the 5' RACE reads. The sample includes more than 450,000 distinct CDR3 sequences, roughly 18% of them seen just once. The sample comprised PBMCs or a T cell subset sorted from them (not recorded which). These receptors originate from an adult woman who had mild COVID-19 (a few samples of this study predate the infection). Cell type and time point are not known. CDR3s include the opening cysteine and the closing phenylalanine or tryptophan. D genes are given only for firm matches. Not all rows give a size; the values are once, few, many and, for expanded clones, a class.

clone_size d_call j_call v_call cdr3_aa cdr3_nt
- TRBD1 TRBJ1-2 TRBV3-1 CASSQEVQGGGGYTF TGTGCCAGCAGCCAAGAAGTACAGGGGGGTGGTGGCTACACCTTC
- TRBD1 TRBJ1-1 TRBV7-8 CASRTGLYTEAFF TGTGCCAGCAGGACAGGGCTTTACACTGAAGCTTTCTTT
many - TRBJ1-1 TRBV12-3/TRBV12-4 CASSLNGATEAFF TGTGCCAGCAGTTTAAACGGGGCCACTGAAGCTTTCTTT
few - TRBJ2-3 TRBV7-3 CASSQHRGGTDTQYF TGTGCCAGCAGCCAACACCGAGGGGGCACAGATACGCAGTATTTT
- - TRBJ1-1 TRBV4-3 CASSQDGHNTEAFF TGCGCCAGCAGCCAAGATGGACACAACACTGAAGCTTTCTTT
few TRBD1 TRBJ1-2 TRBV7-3 CASSQHWDRGGLGYTF TGTGCCAGCAGCCAACACTGGGACAGGGGAGGACTAGGCTACACCTTC
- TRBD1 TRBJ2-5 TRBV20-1 CSAIGTGGLSFIETQYF TGCAGTGCTATTGGGACAGGGGGTCTGTCCTTCATTGAGACCCAGTACTTC
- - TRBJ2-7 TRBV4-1 CASSHDGAYEQYF TGCGCCAGCAGCCACGACGGGGCCTACGAGCAGTACTTC
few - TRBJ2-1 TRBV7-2 CASTLGANYNEQFF TGTGCCAGCACCCTAGGGGCCAACTACAATGAGCAGTTCTTC
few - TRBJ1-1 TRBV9 CASSVATGFEAFF TGTGCCAGCAGCGTAGCCACAGGGTTTGAAGCTTTCTTT
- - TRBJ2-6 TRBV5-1 CASSLRWQDPANVLTF TGCGCCAGCAGCTTAAGGTGGCAGGACCCGGCCAACGTCCTGACTTTC
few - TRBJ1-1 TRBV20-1 CSARHPQGTEAFF TGCAGTGCTAGACACCCACAGGGCACTGAAGCTTTCTTT
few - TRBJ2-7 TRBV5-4 CASSLKVGGYEQYF TGTGCCAGCAGCTTGAAGGTGGGGGGTTACGAGCAGTACTTC
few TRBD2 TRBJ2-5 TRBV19 CASSGGAQETQYF TGTGCCAGTAGCGGGGGGGCCCAAGAGACCCAGTACTTC
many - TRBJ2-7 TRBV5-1 CASSFRTDPAYEQYF TGCGCCAGCAGCTTTCGGACAGATCCCGCCTACGAGCAGTACTTC
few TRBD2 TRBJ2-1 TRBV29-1 CSVVGTRFYNEQFF TGCAGCGTTGTTGGGACTAGGTTCTACAATGAGCAGTTCTTC
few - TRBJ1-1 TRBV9 CASSPSLLSLTEAFF TGTGCCAGCAGCCCTTCTCTACTTTCGCTCACTGAAGCTTTCTTT
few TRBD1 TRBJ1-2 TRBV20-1 CSASGTGDLSKGYTF TGCAGTGCTTCCGGGACAGGGGACCTCTCTAAGGGCTACACCTTC
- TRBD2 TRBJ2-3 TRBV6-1 CASSVRRGGEDTQYF TGTGCCAGCAGTGTAAGGCGGGGGGGCGAAGATACGCAGTATTTT
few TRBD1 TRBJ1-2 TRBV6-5 CASSYGQGVGYGGYTF TGTGCCAGCAGTTACGGACAGGGGGTGGGCTACGGAGGCTACACCTTC
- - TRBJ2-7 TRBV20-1 CSARGVGSGYSYEQYF TGCAGTGCTAGAGGAGTGGGGTCGGGTTACTCCTACGAGCAGTACTTC
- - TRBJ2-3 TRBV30 CAWSVHSNSRDTQYF TGTGCCTGGAGTGTACACTCCAACTCTCGAGATACGCAGTATTTT
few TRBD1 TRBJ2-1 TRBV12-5 CASGPDRGPHNEQFF TGTGCTAGTGGCCCCGACAGGGGGCCCCACAATGAGCAGTTCTTC
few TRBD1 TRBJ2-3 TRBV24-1 CATSDTSRDRATDTQYF TGTGCCACCAGTGATACTTCTCGGGACAGGGCCACAGATACGCAGTATTTT
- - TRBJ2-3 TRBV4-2 CASSQDWSGPSTDTQYF TGTGCCAGCAGCCAAGATTGGAGCGGGCCTAGCACAGATACGCAGTATTTT
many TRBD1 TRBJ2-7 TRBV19 CASSSYEGASYEQYF TGTGCCAGTAGTAGCTATGAGGGGGCTTCCTACGAGCAGTACTTC
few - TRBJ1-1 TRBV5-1 CASSLEPSSGYSTEAFF TGCGCCAGCAGCTTGGAGCCCTCCAGCGGATACAGCACTGAAGCTTTCTTT
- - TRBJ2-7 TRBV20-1 CSATGGKSSYEQYF TGCAGTGCTACGGGCGGGAAAAGCTCCTACGAGCAGTACTTC
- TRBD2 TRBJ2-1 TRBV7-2 CASSLHSSGIYNEQFF TGTGCCAGCAGCCTCCACTCTAGCGGGATATACAATGAGCAGTTCTTC
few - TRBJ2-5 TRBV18 CASSPEPLLETQYF TGTGCCAGCTCACCAGAACCCCTATTGGAGACCCAGTACTTC
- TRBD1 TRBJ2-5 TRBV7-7 CASSKNPTGKETQYF TGTGCCAGCAGCAAAAACCCGACAGGGAAGGAGACCCAGTACTTC
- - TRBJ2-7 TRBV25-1 CASSRQDGPYEQYF TGTGCCAGCAGTCGGCAGGACGGACCCTACGAGCAGTACTTC
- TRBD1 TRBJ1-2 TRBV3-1 CASSPLGQGGIARYTF TGTGCCAGCAGCCCTCTCGGACAGGGGGGGATCGCGCGCTACACCTTC
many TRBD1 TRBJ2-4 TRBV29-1 CSVEHRDRKAKNIQYF TGCAGCGTTGAACATCGGGACAGAAAGGCCAAAAACATTCAGTACTTC
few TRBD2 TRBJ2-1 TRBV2 CARDLTSNRNEQFF TGTGCCAGAGATTTGACTAGCAATCGGAATGAGCAGTTCTTC
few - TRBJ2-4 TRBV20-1 CSARGTSEVNIQYF TGCAGTGCTAGGGGGACCTCTGAGGTGAACATTCAGTACTTC
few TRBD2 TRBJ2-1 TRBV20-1 CSARKRGRPPLGDIEQFF TGCAGTGCTAGAAAGCGCGGGAGGCCACCCCTCGGAGACATCGAGCAGTTCTTC
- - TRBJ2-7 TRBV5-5 CASSLSRNYEQYF TGTGCCAGCAGCTTATCACGGAACTACGAGCAGTACTTC
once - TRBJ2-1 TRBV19 CASSPMFGDEQFF TGTGCCAGTAGCCCAATGTTTGGGGATGAGCAGTTCTTC
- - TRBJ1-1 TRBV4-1 CASTPRVSTEAFF TGCGCCAGCACCCCTCGGGTATCCACTGAAGCTTTCTTT
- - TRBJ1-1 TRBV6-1 CASSPGGIEQEAFF TGTGCCAGCAGTCCAGGCGGGATCGAGCAAGAAGCTTTCTTT
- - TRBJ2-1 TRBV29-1 CSVVRVPEQFF TGCAGCGTTGTGAGGGTCCCTGAGCAGTTCTTC
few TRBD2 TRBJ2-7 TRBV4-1 CASSQDGEGSDEQYF TGCGCCAGCAGCCAAGATGGGGAGGGTAGCGACGAGCAGTACTTC
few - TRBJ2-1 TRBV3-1 CASTLSGTYNEQFF TGTGCCAGCACCCTTAGCGGAACCTACAATGAGCAGTTCTTC
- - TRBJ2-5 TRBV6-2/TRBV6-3 CASRSRKETQYF TGTGCCAGCAGATCAAGGAAAGAGACCCAGTACTTC
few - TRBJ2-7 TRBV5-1 CASSRSGHYEQYF TGCGCCAGCAGCCGGAGCGGGCACTACGAGCAGTACTTC
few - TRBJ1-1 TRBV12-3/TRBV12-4 CASKARYRNTEAFF TGTGCCAGCAAGGCCCGTTACAGGAACACTGAAGCTTTCTTT
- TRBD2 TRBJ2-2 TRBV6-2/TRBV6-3 CASSPRSGNLHTGELFF TGTGCCAGCAGTCCGCGTAGCGGGAATTTGCACACCGGGGAGCTGTTTTTT
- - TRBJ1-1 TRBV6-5 CASSYSEGGAGTEAFF TGTGCCAGCAGTTACTCCGAGGGGGGAGCGGGCACTGAAGCTTTCTTT
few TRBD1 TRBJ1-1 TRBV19 CASSFTPGTGDDTEAFF TGTGCCAGTAGTTTCACGCCCGGGACAGGGGACGACACTGAAGCTTTCTTT
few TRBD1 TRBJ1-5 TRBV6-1 CASRPGTASNQPQHF TGTGCCAGCAGGCCCGGGACAGCTAGCAATCAGCCCCAGCATTTT
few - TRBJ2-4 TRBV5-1 CASSSQVAGDFQYF TGCGCCAGCAGCTCCCAAGTCGCAGGGGATTTTCAGTACTTC